Reported below is one T cell receptor (beta chain). This sample is part of a study of blood T cell repertoires in COVID-19. Study information: The cDNA or gDNA used as material had been derived from T cells, B-cell-depleted T cells, or PBMCs.

Trimming removed 3 bases from V and 8 bases from J; junction bases left unmatched: 11. The germline CDR1 and CDR2 sequences are KGHDR and SFDVKD. The CDR3 is made up of 16 amino acids. Measured with immunoSEQ multiplex PCR; TCRdb has only the in-frame clones, and not every one. The sample records 220,000 or so clones, 84% being singletons. The recovered donors of Cohort 3 showed two negative PCRs, clearance, or symptom resolution. The sample taken for sequencing was PBMCs or T cells enriched from blood (not recorded which). The chain uses TRBV24-1 and TRBJ1-3; 8 bases are a match to TRBD1. The receptor's source is a woman aged 40-49 years who had recovered from COVID-19. CDR3 DNA sequence: TGTGCCACCAGTGATCGCGGACAGGGCGTCGCGGACACCATATATTTT. Translating it yields CATSDRGQGVADTIYF.